This TCR beta chain is from a study of T cell changes during pregnancy in multiple sclerosis. TCRdb keeps only in-frame clones here, not all; method: immunoSEQ multiplex PCR. The sample records approximately 32,000 clones, about 93% being singletons. The CDR3 has 17 amino acids. Germline-derived CDR1 and CDR2 are SEHNR and FQNEAQ (reference sequence). The V and J ends lost 5 bases and 1 base, in that order; junction bases with no gene match: 11. V is TRBV7-9 and J is TRBJ2-3; 8 nucleotides agree with TRBD1. The origin of this receptor is a female donor with multiple sclerosis, enrolled in a pregnancy study. The source material was CD4+ T cells from peripheral blood mononuclear cells, sampled in the second trimester of pregnancy. The CDR3 region has the DNA TGTGCCAGCAGCCTAGAGGGCACACAGGGGGGCACAGATACGCAGTATTTT. Residues: CASSLEGTQGGTDTQYF.